A single sample is the source of the 10 T cell receptor beta chains below, sequenced in a study of graft-versus-host responses after intestinal transplantation. This table comes from immunoSEQ multiplex PCR, and its TCRdb copy is limited to in-frame clones, with some not included. Of 23,000 or so clones in the sample, over 90% are singletons; the top ten hold just under 2%. The sample consisted of PBMCs, taken approximately 39 days after intestinal transplant. These receptor sequences come from a human patient who received an intestinal transplant, so some T cells may come from the graft donor.

This clone has only a few counts. The chain joins TRBV27 to TRBJ2-3; D may be TRBD1 (5 bases). The CDR3 contains 14 residues. V dropped 3 bases and J dropped 5 bases, with 12 bases sitting between them. Germline CDR1 and CDR2: MNHEY and SMNVEV (reference sequence). In nucleotides, the CDR3 is TGTGCCAGCAGTTTCGGCAGGGTGGTAGATACGCAGTATTTT. It codes for CASSFGRVVDTQYF.

The chain carries TRBV9 and TRBJ2-2, with D unclear. V was pared by 3 bases and J by 3 bases, with 12 bases between. Germline V gene sequence: CDR1 SGDLS, CDR2 YYNGEE. The CDR3 has 15 residues. The CDR3 DNA reads TGTGCCAGCAGCGCCCCCGGTGGGGACACCGGGGAGCTGTTTTTT. It specifies CASSAPGGDTGELFF.

This chain connects TRBV28 to TRBJ1-6; tentative D call: TRBD1 (5 bases). The V and J ends lost 3 bases and 10 bases respectively, with 13 bases between them. In germline, CDR1 is MDHEN, CDR2 SYDVKM. The CDR3 has 14 amino acids. CDR3 sequence: CASSFGWGRSPLHF. For the CDR3, the DNA is TGTGCCAGCAGTTTCGGGTGGGGGAGGTCACCCCTCCACTTT.

This chain joins TRBV11-2 and TRBJ2-7; 9 bases are a match to TRBD1. Germline V gives CDR1 SGHAT, CDR2 FQNNGV. The CDR3 is made up of 14 amino acids. J gave up 7 bases and V 5 bases, and 9 bases lay outside the gene matches. CDR3 in DNA: TGTGCCAGCAGCCCGGGACAGGGAAAGCGGGAGCAGTACTTC. Translation gives CASSPGQGKREQYF.

The chain recombines TRBV7-9 with TRBJ2-7; 9 positions agree with TRBD1. CDR3 length: 14 residues. V lost 5 bases, J lost 5 bases, and 7 bases stayed unmatched. The germline V gene has CDR1 SEHNR and CDR2 FQNEAQ (reference sequence). The CDR3 spells CASSAGQGYDEQYF. DNA for the CDR3: TGTGCCAGCAGCGCGGGACAGGGATACGACGAGCAGTACTTC.

The CDR3 bases are TGTGCCAGCAGCTTAGGCCCTAGCGGTGGTCCCCTCACAGATACGCAGTATTTT. It yields the protein CASSLGPSGGPLTDTQYF. V and J are TRBV7-9 and TRBJ2-3, with 7 bases lining up with TRBD2. The CDR3 covers 18 residues. Germline CDR1 is SEHNR and CDR2 is FQNEAQ (reference sequence). The V segment lost 1 base and the J segment 2 bases; nucleotides outside the gene matches: 12. Full variable domain (missing parts from reference TRBV7-9 and TRBJ2-3): DTGVSQNPRHKITKRGQNVTFRCDPISEHNRLYWYRQTLGQGPEFLTYFQNEAQLEKSRLLSDRFSAERPKGSFSTLEIQRTEQGDSAMYLCASSLGPSGGPLTDTQYFGPGTRLTVL.

V gene TRBV7-9 combines with J gene TRBJ1-5; D gene unclear. Trimming removed 0 bases from V and 10 bases from J, with 19 bases in between. The V gene's germline CDR1 is SEHNR and CDR2 FQNEAQ (reference sequence). CDR3 length: 16 residues. The CDR3 region is CASSLARGSSGQPQHF. The CDR3 coding sequence is TGTGCCAGCAGCTTAGCGCGAGGCAGTTCAGGTCAACCCCAGCATTTT.

The rearrangement uses TRBV19 and TRBJ2-2, with 9 bases aligning to TRBD1. J lost 6 bases, V lost 0 bases, and 2 bases had no gene match. Germline V gene sequence: CDR1 LNHDA, CDR2 SQIVND (reference sequence). The CDR3 extends over 15 amino acids. DNA of the CDR3: TGTGCCAGTAGTATAGAGGGACAGGGCCCCGGGGAGCTGTTTTTT. As protein: CASSIEGQGPGELFF.

The chain couples TRBV28 to TRBJ2-7; D possibly uses TRBD1 or TRBD2 (5 bases each). Germline V lookup: CDR1 MDHEN, CDR2 SYDVKM. V was trimmed by 2 bases and J by 5 bases, leaving 13 bases between them. The CDR3 contains 14 residues. CDR3 sequence: CASSLEGTFDEQYF. The CDR3 nucleotides read TGTGCCAGCAGTTTAGAAGGGACGTTCGACGAGCAGTACTTC.

The chain uses TRBV19 and TRBJ1-3; no definite D call. CDR1 is LNHDA, CDR2 SQIVND, per germline (reference sequence). Trimming left V 3 bases short and J 0 bases short, with 3 bases between. The CDR3 loop spans 13 amino acids. The DNA for the CDR3 is TGTGCCAGTAGTATTGCCTCTGGAAACACCATATATTTT. Protein sequence: CASSIASGNTIYF.